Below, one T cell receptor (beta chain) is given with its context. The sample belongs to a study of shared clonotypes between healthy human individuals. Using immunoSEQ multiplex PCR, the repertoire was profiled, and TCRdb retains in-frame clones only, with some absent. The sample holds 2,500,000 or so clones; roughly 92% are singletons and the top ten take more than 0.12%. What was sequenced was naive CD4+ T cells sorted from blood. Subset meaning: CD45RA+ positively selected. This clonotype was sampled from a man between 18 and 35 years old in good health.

The CDR3 DNA reads TGTGCCAGCAAGAGGGGCGGATCCTACAATGAGCAGTTCTTC. Amino acid sequence: CASKRGGSYNEQFF. The V gene is TRBV6-5, the J gene TRBJ2-1; possibly TRBD1 or TRBD2 for D (5 bases each). The CDR3 is 14 amino acids. The germline gives CDR1 MNHEY, CDR2 SVGAGI. Deletions cut 7 bases from V and 1 base from J, with 11 bases between.